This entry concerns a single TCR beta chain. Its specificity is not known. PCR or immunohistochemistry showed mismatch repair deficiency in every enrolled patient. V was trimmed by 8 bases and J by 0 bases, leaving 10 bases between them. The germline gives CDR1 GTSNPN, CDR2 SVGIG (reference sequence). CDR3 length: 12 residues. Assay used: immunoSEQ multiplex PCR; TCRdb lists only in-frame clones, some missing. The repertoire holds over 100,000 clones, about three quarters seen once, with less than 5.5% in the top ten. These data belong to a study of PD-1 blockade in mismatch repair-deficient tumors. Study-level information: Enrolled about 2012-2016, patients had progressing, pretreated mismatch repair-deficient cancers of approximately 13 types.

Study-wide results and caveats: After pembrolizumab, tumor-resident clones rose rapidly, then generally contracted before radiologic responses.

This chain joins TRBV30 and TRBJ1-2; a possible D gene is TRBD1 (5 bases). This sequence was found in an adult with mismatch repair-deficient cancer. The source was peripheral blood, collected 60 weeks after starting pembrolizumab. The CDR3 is CAGTIANYGYTF. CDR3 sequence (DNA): TGTGCCGGGACGATAGCTAACTATGGCTACACCTTC.